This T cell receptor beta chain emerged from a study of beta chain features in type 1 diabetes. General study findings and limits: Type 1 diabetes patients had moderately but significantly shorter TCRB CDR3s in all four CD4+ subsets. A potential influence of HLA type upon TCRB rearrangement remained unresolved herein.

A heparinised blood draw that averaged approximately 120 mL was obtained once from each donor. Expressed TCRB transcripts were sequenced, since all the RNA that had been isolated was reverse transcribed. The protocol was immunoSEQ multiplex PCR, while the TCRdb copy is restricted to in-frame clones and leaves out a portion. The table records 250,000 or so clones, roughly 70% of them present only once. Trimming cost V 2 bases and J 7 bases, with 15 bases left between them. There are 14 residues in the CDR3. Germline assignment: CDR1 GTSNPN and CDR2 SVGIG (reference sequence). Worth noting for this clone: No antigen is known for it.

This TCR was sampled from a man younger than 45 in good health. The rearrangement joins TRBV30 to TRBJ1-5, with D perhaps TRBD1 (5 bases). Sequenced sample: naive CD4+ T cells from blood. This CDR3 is CAWSTEGQRQPQHF. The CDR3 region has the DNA TGTGCCTGGAGTACGGAGGGGCAGCGGCAGCCCCAGCATTTT.